The clone carrying this T cell receptor beta chain was counted a single time. What it recognizes is unknown. The germline V gene encodes CDR1 KGHSH and CDR2 LQKENI. The ends were cut back, 3 bases at V and 0 bases at J, with 14 bases in the middle. The CDR3 extends over 16 amino acids. Single viable CD3+CD4+CD8-CD45RO+ cells were sorted as the memory CD4+ T cells. The data were obtained in a study of memory CD4+ T cells and cytomegalovirus serostatus. Study overall: This sample comes from healthy Belgian adults, fewer than 10 CMV seropositive, approximately 25 seronegative. Study-level points and caveats: Of around 160 reported CMV TCRbeta sequences, 60 to 85 were found in memory CD4+ repertoires. Suggested: most of the CMV-linked TCR signature lies in CD4+ memory cells.

As originally analysed: After removing out-of-frame reads, around 2 million distinct TCRbeta sequences remained. TCRdb's table, derived via immunoSEQ multiplex PCR, lists solely in-frame clones and lacks some. For V, J and clone size, that table is used; D and trimming come from the DNA. The repertoire holds 50,000 to 65,000 clones, around 83% seen once, with about 2.1% in the top ten. Sequenced: memory CD4+ T cells from blood. The sequence was obtained from an adult in good health and CMV-seropositive. The chain recombines TRBV18 with TRBJ1-1; tentative D call: TRBD1 (5 bases). The CDR3 sequence: CASSPEGGAMNTEAFF. In nucleotides, the CDR3 is TGTGCCAGCTCACCGGAAGGAGGGGCTATGAACACTGAAGCTTTCTTT.